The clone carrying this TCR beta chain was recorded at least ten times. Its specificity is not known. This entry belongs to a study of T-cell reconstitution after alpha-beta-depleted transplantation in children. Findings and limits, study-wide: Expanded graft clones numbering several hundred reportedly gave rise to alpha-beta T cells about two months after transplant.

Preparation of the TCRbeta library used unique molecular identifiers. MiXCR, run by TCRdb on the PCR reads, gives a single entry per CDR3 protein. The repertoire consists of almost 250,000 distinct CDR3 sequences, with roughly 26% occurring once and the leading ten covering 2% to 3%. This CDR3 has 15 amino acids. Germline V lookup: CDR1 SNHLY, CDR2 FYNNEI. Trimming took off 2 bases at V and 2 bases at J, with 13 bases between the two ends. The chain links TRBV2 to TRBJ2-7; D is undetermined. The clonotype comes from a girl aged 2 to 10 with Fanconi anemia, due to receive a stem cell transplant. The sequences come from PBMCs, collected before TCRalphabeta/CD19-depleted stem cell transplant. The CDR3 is CASSEIQIIPYEQYF. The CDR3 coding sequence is TGTGCCAGCAGTGAAATCCAGATTATCCCCTACGAGCAGTACTTC.